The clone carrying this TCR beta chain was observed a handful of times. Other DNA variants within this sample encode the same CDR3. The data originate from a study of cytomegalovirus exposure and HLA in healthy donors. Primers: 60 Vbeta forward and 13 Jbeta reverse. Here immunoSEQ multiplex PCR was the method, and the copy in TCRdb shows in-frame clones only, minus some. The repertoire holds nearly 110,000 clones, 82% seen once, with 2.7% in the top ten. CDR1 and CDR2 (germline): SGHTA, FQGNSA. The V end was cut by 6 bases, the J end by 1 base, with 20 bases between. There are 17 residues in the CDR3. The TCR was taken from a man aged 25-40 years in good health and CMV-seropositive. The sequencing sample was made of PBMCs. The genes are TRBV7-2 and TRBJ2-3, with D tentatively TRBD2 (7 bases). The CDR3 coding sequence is TGTGCCAGCAGTTTGACGGGCGGGGGCTATGGCACAGATACGCAGTATTTT. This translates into CASSLTGGGYGTDTQYF.